The next 22 T cell receptor beta chains were all read from a single sample in a study of blood T cell repertoires in COVID-19. Sequencing used immunoSEQ multiplex PCR; TCRdb keeps in-frame clones, though not all of them. The sample records 6,000 to 6,500 clones, around 84% being singletons. Input material: peripheral blood. The receptors derive from a human donor with active COVID-19. The donor label of this sample is uncertain.

The chain combines TRBV12-3 or TRBV12-4 with TRBJ2-1, with 7 bases aligning to TRBD1. J gave up 7 bases and V 3 bases, and 3 bases lay outside the gene matches. This CDR3 is 13 amino acids long. The CDR3 spells CASSFYRGNEQFF. CDR3 nucleotides: TGTGCCAGCAGTTTCTACAGGGGTAATGAGCAGTTCTTC.

The J gene is TRBJ2-1, the V gene TRBV6-2 or TRBV6-3; D ambiguous. CDR1 is MNHEY, CDR2 SVGEGT, per germline. The V and J ends lost 2 bases and 8 bases respectively, with 10 bases between them. This CDR3 is built from 13 residues. Here the CDR3 reads CASSYPAVHEQFF. In nucleotides, the CDR3 is TGTGCCAGCAGTTACCCGGCGGTCCATGAGCAGTTCTTC.

The genes are TRBV7-2 and TRBJ1-5; D unclear. Trimming pared 1 base from V and 1 base from J, leaving 8 bases between. The CDR3 has 15 residues. Looked up from germline, CDR1 is SGHTA and CDR2 is FQGNSA. The CDR3 is CASSLELRSNQPQHF. In nucleotides, the CDR3 is TGTGCCAGCAGCTTAGAGTTGCGGAGCAATCAGCCCCAGCATTTT.

The J gene is TRBJ2-1, the V gene TRBV11-2; 11 bases are a match to TRBD2. J was trimmed by 3 bases and V by 3 bases; bases with no gene match: 7. Germline V lookup: CDR1 SGHAT, CDR2 FQNNGV. The CDR3 runs to 17 residues. In nucleotides, the CDR3 is TGTGCCAGCAGCTTCCCGGTTAGCGGGGGGGTCTACAATGAGCAGTTCTTC. As protein: CASSFPVSGGVYNEQFF. Filled out from reference TRBV11-2 and TRBJ2-1, the complete variable domain reads EAGVAQSPRYKIIEKRQSVAFWCNPISGHATLYWYQQILGQGPKLLIQFQNNGVVDDSQLPKDRFSAERLKGVDSTLKIQPAKLEDSAVYLCASSFPVSGGVYNEQFFGPGTRLTVL.

The chain uses TRBV5-5 and TRBJ2-3, with D perhaps TRBD2 (6 bases). V shed 6 bases and J shed 2 bases, with 19 bases lying between them. This CDR3 comprises 16 residues. From germline, CDR1 is SGHKS and CDR2 YYEKEE (reference sequence). The CDR3 sequence: CASTSAGSGVTDTQYF. The CDR3 DNA sequence: TGTGCCAGCACCTCCGCGGGTTCGGGAGTCACAGATACGCAGTATTTT.

The chain joins TRBV5-1 to TRBJ2-3, with 12 bases fitting TRBD2. Germline lookup yields CDR1 SGHRS and CDR2 YFSETQ. This CDR3 region has 17 residues. The ends lost 4 bases at V and 6 bases at J; junction bases unmatched: 12. In DNA, the CDR3 is TGCGCCAGCAGCCCGGCGCTAGCGGGGGGGTTTTTGGATACGCAGTATTTT. Translating it yields CASSPALAGGFLDTQYF.

This clone has a single count. The chain recombines TRBV19 with TRBJ1-3, with D possibly being TRBD1 (6 bases). The CDR3 spans 11 residues. V was trimmed by 7 bases and J by 8 bases, leaving 9 bases between them. CDR1 and CDR2 (germline): LNHDA, SQIVND (reference sequence). The CDR3: CASIGGHTIYF. The CDR3 DNA is TGTGCCAGTATTGGGGGCCACACCATATATTTT.

The V gene is TRBV7-3, the J gene TRBJ2-7; 8 nucleotides line up with TRBD1. The CDR3 covers 20 residues. The germline CDR1 and CDR2 sequences are SGHTA and FQGTGA. V lost 2 bases, J lost 0 bases, and 18 bases stayed unmatched. Here the CDR3 reads CASSLEGQSTTGQGSYEQYV. For the CDR3, the DNA is TGTGCCAGCAGCTTAGAGGGGCAGTCCACGACCGGACAGGGCTCCTACGAGCAGTACGTC.

The rearrangement uses TRBV29-1 and TRBJ2-1; D might be TRBD2 (7 bases). Germline V lookup: CDR1 SQVTM, CDR2 ANQGSEA. The CDR3 extends over 18 amino acids. With 1 base removed from V and 6 bases from J, the gap between germline ends came to 25 bases. CDR3 nucleotide sequence: TGCAGCGTTGAAGGGAAGGAGCTCGACGGGGAGGGGGGCAATGAGCAGTTCTTC. Amino acids: CSVEGKELDGEGGNEQFF.

This clone was seen only once. The chain couples TRBV7-2 to TRBJ2-3, with a weak D call TRBD2 (5 bases). Trimming removed 5 bases from V and 1 base from J, with 13 bases in between. Per the germline V gene, CDR1 is SGHTA and CDR2 is FQGNSA. There are 15 residues in the CDR3. CDR3 residues: CASSPLLRGTDTQYF. CDR3 DNA: TGTGCCAGCAGCCCCTTGTTGCGGGGCACAGATACGCAGTATTTT.

J is TRBJ2-1 and V is TRBV5-1, with 9 positions matching TRBD2. CDR3 length: 15 amino acids. The V gene end was trimmed by 0 bases and the J gene end by 8 bases; junction bases not matched to a gene: 6. Germline CDR1 is SGHRS and CDR2 is YFSETQ. In DNA, the CDR3 is TGCGCCAGCAGCTTGGCCGCGGGGGGGCCCCATGAGCAGTTCTTC. Amino acids: CASSLAAGGPHEQFF.

The chain recombines TRBV6-6 with TRBJ2-3; the match to TRBD2 covers 14 bases. J was trimmed by 4 bases and V by 6 bases; bases with no gene match: 9. Looked up from germline, CDR1 is MNHNY and CDR2 is SVGAGI (reference sequence). There are 17 residues in the CDR3. Written as DNA, the CDR3 is TGTGCCAGCAGCCGACTAGCGGGAGGGCCCTCGGCAGATACGCAGTATTTT. Its translation: CASSRLAGGPSADTQYF.

This chain connects TRBV12-5 to TRBJ1-5; tentatively, D is TRBD1 (5 bases). The V gene's germline CDR1 is LGHNT and CDR2 FRNRAP. Trimming left V 5 bases short and J 6 bases short, with 14 bases between. The CDR3 is made up of 14 amino acids. Here the CDR3 reads CASGPRDWGQPQHF. The DNA for the CDR3 is TGTGCTAGTGGTCCTCGGGACTGGGGTCAGCCCCAGCATTTT.

The rearrangement uses TRBV2 and TRBJ2-1; a possible D gene is TRBD2 (5 bases). CDR3 length equals 13 residues. The V and J ends lost 4 bases and 4 bases respectively, with 8 bases between them. CDR1 and CDR2 from the germline V gene are SNHLY and FYNNEI. The CDR3 nucleotides read TGTGCCAGCAGTGGGCGAGGGTACAATGAGCAGTTCTTC. It codes for CASSGRGYNEQFF.

The chain carries TRBV30 and TRBJ2-2; 9 bases agree with TRBD1. This CDR3 has 14 residues. With 5 bases clipped from V and 1 base from J, the junction kept 2 bases outside the gene matches. The germline gives CDR1 GTSNPN, CDR2 SVGIG (reference sequence). DNA of the CDR3: TGTGCCTGGGAGGGACAGGGGAACACCGGGGAGCTGTTTTTT. It specifies CAWEGQGNTGELFF. Based on the CDR3 plus reference TRBV30 and TRBJ2-2, the full variable domain is SQTIHQWPATLVQPVGSPLSLECTVEGTSNPNLYWYRQAAGRGLQLLFYSVGIGQISSEVPQNLSASRPQDRQFILSSKKLLLSDSGFYLCAWEGQGNTGELFFGEGSRLTVL.

V gene TRBV9 combines with J gene TRBJ1-2; 12 nucleotides agree with TRBD1. This CDR3 is built from 15 residues. J was trimmed by 5 bases and V by 2 bases; bases with no gene match: 4. Germline CDR1 SGDLS, CDR2 YYNGEE. This chain's CDR3 is CASSVGTGGAYGYTF. CDR3 in DNA: TGTGCCAGCAGCGTGGGGACAGGGGGCGCGTATGGCTACACCTTC.

The V and J genes are TRBV2 and TRBJ1-5; 8 bases line up with TRBD1. The CDR3 consists of 16 residues. CDR1 is SNHLY, CDR2 FYNNEI, per germline. V shed 2 bases and J 7 bases; nucleotides not matched to a gene: 10. CDR3 nucleotides: TGTGCCAGCAGTGAAACGGCAGGGGGCGGTTGGCAGCCCCAGCATTTT. Its translation is CASSETAGGGWQPQHF.

The chain is built from TRBV10-3 and TRBJ2-7; TRBD1 matches 9 bases. Germline assignment: CDR1 ENHRY and CDR2 SYGVKD. V lost 6 bases to trimming and J lost 5 bases; unmatched junction nucleotides: 5. This CDR3 has 13 residues. The CDR3 DNA follows: TGTGCCATCAGCAACAGGGGGCAGGACGAGCAGTACTTC. It codes for CAISNRGQDEQYF.

The chain has TRBV11-2 and TRBJ2-1; 9 bases agree with TRBD2. The CDR3 is made up of 14 amino acids. Trimming removed 0 bases from V and 16 bases from J; junction bases left unmatched: 10. The germline CDR1 and CDR2 sequences are SGHAT and FQNNGV. The CDR3 protein is CASSLEISGGRYFF. The CDR3 region has the DNA TGTGCCAGCAGCTTAGAGATTAGCGGGGGACGGTATTTCTTC.

V and J are TRBV9 and TRBJ2-3; TRBD2 might be the D (6 bases). CDR1 is SGDLS, CDR2 YYNGEE, per germline. This CDR3 has 15 amino acids. V lost 0 bases and J lost 2, with 10 bases in between. CDR3 loop: CASSVGGMFTDTQYF. CDR3 bases: TGTGCCAGCAGCGTAGGCGGGATGTTCACAGATACGCAGTATTTT.

The chain recombines TRBV10-3 with TRBJ2-2; TRBD1 aligns across 10 bases. The length of the CDR3 is 16 residues. After removal of 4 bases from V and 4 bases from J, the junction contained 6 bases not matched to a gene. Germline CDR1 and CDR2: ENHRY and SYGVKD. The CDR3 is CAISGSGTGVTGELFF. The DNA of the CDR3 is TGTGCCATCAGTGGTTCCGGGACAGGGGTCACCGGGGAGCTGTTTTTT.

Within the sample, this clone is large. The chain has TRBV3-1 (or the pseudogene TRBV3-2) and TRBJ2-1; 8 bases fit TRBD2. This CDR3 has 16 residues. The J segment lost 2 bases and the V segment lost 4 bases, leaving 7 bases of the junction unmatched. Germline V CDR1 and CDR2: LGHDT, YNNKEL (reference sequence). The CDR3 sequence: CASSPGAGDAYNEQFF. The CDR3 DNA is TGTGCCAGCAGCCCCGGAGCGGGGGACGCCTACAATGAGCAGTTCTTC.